This TCR beta chain was retrieved from a study of beta chain features in type 1 diabetes. Study-wide results and caveats: Type 1 diabetes patients had TCRB CDR3s that were shorter (moderately but significantly so) in all four CD4+ subsets.

A note on this clone: The antigen is undetermined.

CDR3 size: 13 residues. Germline V gives CDR1 SGHRS, CDR2 YFSETQ. V lost 0 bases and J 8 bases, leaving 8 bases between the germline ends. As every portion of the isolated RNA was reverse transcribed, the sequencing read expressed TCRB transcripts. Measured with immunoSEQ multiplex PCR; TCRdb has only the in-frame clones, and not every one. The sample holds fewer than 300,000 clones, 11% seen once. This sequence joins TRBV5-1 and TRBJ1-4; no clear D gene. This TCR came from a man between 25 and 39 years old with type 1 diabetes. The sample taken for sequencing was naive CD4+ T cells from blood. This CDR3 reads CASSLVSEEKLFF. In nucleotides, the CDR3 is TGCGCCAGCAGCTTGGTATCGGAGGAAAAACTGTTTTTT.